This T cell receptor (beta chain) came from a study of blood T cell repertoires in COVID-19. This CDR3 contains 14 residues. V dropped 5 bases and J dropped 3; count of bases not matched to a gene: 7. CDR1 is MNHEY and CDR2 is SMNVEV in the germline V gene (reference sequence). Only in-frame clones appear in the TCRdb table, and some are missing; sequencing was by immunoSEQ multiplex PCR. Of some 100,000 clones listed, around four fifths are singletons. Sequencing input: peripheral blood. The receptor was derived from a man aged 70 or older with active or convalescent COVID-19. The V and J genes are TRBV27 and TRBJ2-7; 7 bases match TRBD2. The CDR3 is CASSPTSPNYEQYF. In DNA form, the CDR3 reads TGTGCCAGCAGTCCGACTAGCCCCAACTACGAGCAGTACTTC.